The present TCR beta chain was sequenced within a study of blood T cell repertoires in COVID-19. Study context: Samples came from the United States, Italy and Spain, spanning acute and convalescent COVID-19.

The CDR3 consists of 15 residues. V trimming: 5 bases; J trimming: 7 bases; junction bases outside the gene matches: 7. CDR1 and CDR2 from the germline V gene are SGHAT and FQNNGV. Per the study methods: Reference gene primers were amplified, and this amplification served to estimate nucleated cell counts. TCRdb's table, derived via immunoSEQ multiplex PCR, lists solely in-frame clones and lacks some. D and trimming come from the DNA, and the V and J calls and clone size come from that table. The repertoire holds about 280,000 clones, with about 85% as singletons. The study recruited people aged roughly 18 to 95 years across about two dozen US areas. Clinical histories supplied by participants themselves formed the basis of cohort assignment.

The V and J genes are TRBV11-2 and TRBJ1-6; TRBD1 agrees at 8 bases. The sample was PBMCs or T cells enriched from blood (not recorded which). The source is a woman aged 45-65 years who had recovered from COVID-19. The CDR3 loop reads CASSQGAPENSPLHF. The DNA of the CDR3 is TGTGCCAGCAGCCAGGGGGCGCCGGAAAATTCACCCCTCCACTTT.